This T cell receptor beta chain was found in a study of regulatory T cells in long-lasting Graves disease. Building the TCR beta libraries relied on iRepertoire HTBI primers, and CDR3 regions underwent Arm-PCR. TCRdb reprocessed the multiplex PCR reads via MiXCR and lists one record per CDR3 protein. This table holds 530,000 or so distinct CDR3 sequences, approximately 13% found once. Time point reported: newly diagnosed GD, antithyroid drugs for less than 3 months. With RNA extracted from PBMCs as input, the TCR library was made. This clonotype was detected many times. Germline V gene sequence: CDR1 WNHNN, CDR2 SYGVQD (reference sequence). CDR3 length: 14 amino acids. V gave up 0 bases and J gave up 5 bases, with 10 bases separating them. These data were also filed under a second study, of T cells in Graves' hyperthyroidism and ophthalmopathy.

This chain links TRBV10-1 with TRBJ2-5; perhaps TRBD1 as D (6 bases). This receptor was identified in a man aged 30-40 years with Graves disease. Sample: peripheral blood mononuclear cells (PBMCs), taken at new diagnosis, from a patient treated with antithyroid drugs. In nucleotides, the CDR3 is TGCGCCAGCAGTGAGTCGGCAGGGGACGAGACCCAGTACTTC. Protein: CASSESAGDETQYF.